One sample yielded the 27 T cell receptor beta chains listed below, sequenced in a study of somatic mutations in cytotoxic T cells in rheumatoid arthritis. The method was immunoSEQ multiplex PCR; TCRdb's version includes in-frame clones alone and lacks a portion of them. The table includes about 26,000 clones, more than 75% detected once. Material for sequencing was CD8+ T cells sorted from blood. The origin of the receptors is a man aged 50-60 years in good health.

This clone was counted a single time. The chain uses TRBV5-6 and TRBJ1-1, with D perhaps matching TRBD1 (6 bases). Germline V gene sequence: CDR1 SGHDT, CDR2 YYEEEE. The CDR3 runs 13 residues. V was trimmed by 0 bases and J by 6 bases, leaving 9 bases between them. In DNA form, the CDR3 reads TGTGCCAGCAGCTTGGGGGGGCGTGCTGAAGCTTTCTTT. This translates into CASSLGGRAEAFF.

For the CDR3, the DNA is TGTGCCAGCAGAGATACAGGGGACCTAGGTATCTGGCAGTTCTTC. Translation gives CASRDTGDLGIWQFF. The genes are TRBV11-1 and TRBJ2-1; TRBD1 matches at 7 bases. The germline gives CDR1 SGHAT, CDR2 FQDESV (reference sequence). This CDR3 region has 15 residues. V gave up 6 bases and J gave up 12 bases; unmatched junction bases: 17.

J is TRBJ2-3 and V is TRBV28; 7 nucleotides match TRBD1. The CDR3 runs to 16 residues. Germline lookup yields CDR1 MDHEN and CDR2 SYDVKM. J was trimmed by 2 bases and V by 4 bases; bases with no gene match: 9. In nucleotides, the CDR3 is TGTGCCAGCAGTTCAACGACAGGGTTTATCACAGATACGCAGTATTTT. Residues: CASSSTTGFITDTQYF.

CDR3 DNA: TGTGCCAGCAGCTTGGGGGGCGGGAGTGTTTCCGAGCAGTACTTC. Amino acid sequence: CASSLGGGSVSEQYF. The chain has TRBV5-6 and TRBJ2-7; 7 bases align to TRBD2. The CDR3 contains 15 residues. Trimming removed 0 bases from V and 6 bases from J; junction bases left unmatched: 9. Germline V gene data show CDR1 as SGHDT and CDR2 as YYEEEE.

The chain recombines TRBV10-2 with TRBJ2-2, with 9 bases fitting TRBD1. The CDR3 extends over 15 amino acids. After removal of 6 bases from V and 5 bases from J, the junction contained 7 bases not matched to a gene. Germline CDR1 is WSHSY and CDR2 is SAAADI. CDR3 nucleotide sequence: TGCGCCAGCAGGGAGGGGGACAGGGTAACCGGGGAGCTGTTTTTT. This translates into CASREGDRVTGELFF.

This chain links TRBV5-1 with TRBJ2-3; 9 bases match TRBD2. The CDR3 length is 14 residues. J gave up 6 bases and V 4 bases, and 6 bases lay outside the gene matches. Germline V gives CDR1 SGHRS, CDR2 YFSETQ. This CDR3 reads CASSPSGRWDTQYF. For the CDR3, the DNA is TGCGCCAGCAGCCCGAGCGGGAGGTGGGATACGCAGTATTTT.

The V and J genes are TRBV29-1 and TRBJ1-1; tentative D call: TRBD1 (6 bases). Germline V gives CDR1 SQVTM, CDR2 ANQGSEA. V was clipped by 3 bases and J by 0 bases, with 14 bases between them. The CDR3 spans 15 residues. CDR3 bases: TGCAGCGTTGATATGGCAGGGGACATGAACACTGAAGCTTTCTTT. Protein sequence: CSVDMAGDMNTEAFF. The complete variable domain, with remaining parts taken from reference TRBV29-1 and TRBJ1-1, reads SAVISQKPSRDICQRGTSLTIQCQVDSQVTMMFWYRQQPGQSLTLIATANQGSEATYESGFVIDKFPISRPNLTFSTLTVSNMSPEDSSIYLCSVDMAGDMNTEAFFGQGTRLTVV.

This chain uses TRBV7-6 with TRBJ2-7; maybe TRBD2 (7 bases). The CDR3 spans 16 residues. Trimming took off 5 bases at V and 6 bases at J, with 23 bases between the two ends. Germline V CDR1 and CDR2: SGHVS, FNYEAQ. The CDR3, as DNA: TGTGCCAGCAGCCCCTTTGGGGGGGCCGCGACAGGCGAGCAGTACTTC. It encodes CASSPFGGAATGEQYF.

V is TRBV9 and J is TRBJ2-1; D is possibly TRBD2 (6 bases). From germline, CDR1 is SGDLS and CDR2 YYNGEE. V lost 4 bases and J lost 6, with 20 bases in between. The CDR3 is 16 residues long. The CDR3 DNA is TGTGCCAGCAGCTTGTCGGGGAGGCGGCTACTCAATGAGCAGTTCTTC. This translates into CASSLSGRRLLNEQFF. Drawing the rest from reference TRBV9 and TRBJ2-1, the complete variable domain is DSGVTQTPKHLITATGQRVTLRCSPRSGDLSVYWYQQSLDQGLQFLIQYYNGEERAKGNILERFSAQQFPDLHSELNLSSLELGDSALYFCASSLSGRRLLNEQFFGPGTRLTVL.

This clone appeared a single time. The genes are TRBV30 and TRBJ2-7; unclear D gene. With 0 bases removed from V and 3 bases from J, the gap between germline ends came to 6 bases. CDR3 size: 12 residues. Germline V CDR1 and CDR2: GTSNPN, SVGIG (reference sequence). The CDR3 spells CAWSVRRYEQYF. The CDR3 DNA reads TGTGCCTGGAGTGTACGGCGCTACGAGCAGTACTTC.

The chain links TRBV13 to TRBJ1-2; TRBD1 agrees at 7 bases. The CDR3 has 17 residues. Germline V gives CDR1 PRHDT, CDR2 FYEKMQ (reference sequence). Trimming at V came to 0 bases and at J to 1 base, leaving 8 bases not matched to a gene. The chain's CDR3 is CASSLGGQAIVNYGYTF. CDR3 sequence (DNA): TGTGCCAGCAGCTTAGGAGGACAGGCTATAGTTAACTATGGCTACACCTTC. The full variable domain, completed using reference TRBV13 and TRBJ1-2, is AAGVIQSPRHLIKEKRETATLKCYPIPRHDTVYWYQQGPGQDPQFLISFYEKMQSDKGSIPDRFSAQQFSDYHSELNMSSLELGDSALYFCASSLGGQAIVNYGYTFGSGTRLTVV.

The chain is built from TRBV27 and TRBJ2-3; 8 bases are shared with TRBD2. Trimming removed 6 bases from V and 3 bases from J; junction bases left unmatched: 8. This CDR3 has 15 residues. Per the germline V gene, CDR1 is MNHEY and CDR2 is SMNVEV (reference sequence). The CDR3 nucleotides read TGTGCCAGCAGGCCCCAGCGGGAGATGACAGATACGCAGTATTTT. Translated: CASRPQREMTDTQYF.

This clone was picked up a small number of times. The rearrangement links TRBV6-5 to TRBJ2-4; D is undetermined. This CDR3 contains 14 residues. V lost 0 bases to trimming and J lost 2 bases, with 5 bases between them. Per the germline V gene, CDR1 is MNHEY and CDR2 is SVGAGI. The CDR3 loop is CASSYSTTKNIQYF. The CDR3 DNA follows: TGTGCCAGCAGTTACTCGACGACCAAAAACATTCAGTACTTC.

The chain combines TRBV6-1 with TRBJ2-7; no reliable D call. Looked up from germline, CDR1 is MNHNS and CDR2 is SASEGT. CDR3 length: 15 amino acids. Trimming took off 4 bases at V and 1 base at J, with 14 bases between the two ends. The CDR3 nucleotides read TGTGCCAGCAGTGCTGATCCTAAGAGGTCCTACGAGCAGTACTTC. Translating gives CASSADPKRSYEQYF.

The J gene is TRBJ2-7, the V gene TRBV7-2, with TRBD2 identical over 13 bases. The ends lost 5 bases at V and 6 bases at J; junction bases unmatched: 10. The CDR3 spans 16 residues. Germline-derived CDR1 and CDR2 are SGHTA and FQGNSA. CDR3 coding DNA: TGTGCCAGCAGCGCCAGCTGGACTAGCGGGAGTGGCGAGCAGTACTTC. Amino acid sequence: CASSASWTSGSGEQYF. Full variable domain (missing parts from reference TRBV7-2 and TRBJ2-7): GAGVSQSPSNKVTEKGKDVELRCDPISGHTALYWYRQSLGQGLEFLIYFQGNSAPDKSGLPSDRFSAERTGGSVSTLTIQRTQQEDSAVYLCASSASWTSGSGEQYFGPGTRLTVT.

The CDR3 region is CASSATRGTSASYEQYF. CDR3 sequence (DNA): TGTGCCAGCAGCGCCACACGGGGGACTAGCGCCTCCTACGAGCAGTACTTC. The V call is TRBV7-9, the J call TRBJ2-7; 10 bases match TRBD2. The CDR3 is 17 amino acids. The J segment lost 0 bases and the V segment lost 5 bases, leaving 10 bases of the junction unmatched. Germline CDR1 is SEHNR and CDR2 is FQNEAQ (reference sequence).

J is TRBJ1-1 and V is TRBV6-1; D remains ambiguous. Germline CDR1 is MNHNS and CDR2 is SASEGT. The CDR3 has 14 amino acids. Trimming pared 0 bases from V and 5 bases from J, leaving 10 bases between. The CDR3 region has the DNA TGTGCCAGCAGTGAAGCGTGGGGAAGAACTGAAGCTTTCTTT. Its translation: CASSEAWGRTEAFF.

V usage is TRBV4-2 and J usage is TRBJ2-5, with TRBD2 as a possible D gene (5 bases). Trimming left V 2 bases short and J 1 base short, with 8 bases between. The CDR3 contains 14 residues. The germline V gene has CDR1 LGHNA and CDR2 YNFKEQ. The CDR3 region has the DNA TGTGCCAGCAGCCAACGACTACTCCAAGAGACCCAGTACTTC. Its protein product is CASSQRLLQETQYF.

Comments on this clone: This sample includes further DNA sequences coding for the same CDR3. The chain couples TRBV2 to TRBJ2-7; D gene ambiguous. CDR3 length: 13 amino acids. V was shortened by 2 bases and J by 1 base, with 6 bases between the two germline ends. From germline, CDR1 is SNHLY and CDR2 FYNNEI. This CDR3 reads CASSETGSYEQYF. CDR3 coding DNA: TGTGCCAGCAGTGAAACCGGTTCCTACGAGCAGTACTTC.

The chain links TRBV2 to TRBJ1-2, with D uncertain. V was cut by 0 bases and J by 3 bases, with 11 bases left in between. The CDR3 is made up of 15 amino acids. From germline, CDR1 is SNHLY and CDR2 FYNNEI. The CDR3 region is CASSEASAAHYGYTF. CDR3 in DNA: TGTGCCAGCAGTGAAGCGTCCGCAGCGCACTATGGCTACACCTTC.

The rearrangement uses TRBV5-4 and TRBJ1-3; D unresolved. This CDR3 contains 19 residues. Germline values: CDR1 SGHNT, CDR2 YYREEE (reference sequence). The ends were cut back, 0 bases at V and 0 bases at J, with 19 bases in the middle. The CDR3 sequence is CASSLAKGSTTSSGNTIYF. CDR3 bases: TGTGCCAGCAGCTTGGCCAAGGGCAGCACCACGAGCTCTGGAAACACCATATATTTT.

The chain links TRBV11-2 to TRBJ2-1, with 10 bases lining up with TRBD2. CDR3 length: 17 residues. Germline-derived CDR1 and CDR2 are SGHAT and FQNNGV. V lost 5 bases to trimming and J lost 3 bases; unmatched junction nucleotides: 10. CDR3 sequence: CASSAARGLAVYNEQFF. In nucleotides, the CDR3 is TGTGCCAGCAGCGCGGCCCGAGGACTAGCGGTCTACAATGAGCAGTTCTTC.

The rearrangement uses TRBV6-5 and TRBJ2-2, with TRBD1 matching over 10 bases. The V gene's germline CDR1 is MNHEY and CDR2 SVGAGI. The ends lost 0 bases at V and 5 bases at J; junction bases unmatched: 3. This CDR3 is built from 16 residues. The CDR3 region is CASSYSDRGATGELFF. In nucleotides, the CDR3 is TGTGCCAGCAGTTACTCGGACAGGGGGGCGACCGGGGAGCTGTTTTTT.

The rearrangement links TRBV28 to TRBJ1-6, with D hard to call. The CDR3 contains 13 residues. Trimming took 2 bases from V and 5 from J, leaving 4 bases between them. CDR1 MDHEN and CDR2 SYDVKM come from the germline V gene. The CDR3 loop is CASSLPNNSPLHF. The CDR3 bases are TGTGCCAGCAGTTTACCAAATAATTCACCCCTCCACTTT.

This clone occurred once. This sequence joins TRBV7-6 and TRBJ1-5, with 8 bases aligning to TRBD1. Germline V lookup: CDR1 SGHVS, CDR2 FNYEAQ. This CDR3 spans 16 amino acids. V lost 5 bases, J lost 0 bases, and 6 bases stayed unmatched. The CDR3 DNA reads as TGTGCCAGCAGCCCGAAGACAGGGGTTAGCAATCAGCCCCAGCATTTT. It codes for CASSPKTGVSNQPQHF. The variable domain in full, with the rest retrieved from reference TRBV7-6 and TRBJ1-5, is GAGVSQSPRYKVTKRGQDVALRCDPISGHVSLYWYRQALGQGPEFLTYFNYEAQQDKSGLPNDRFSAERPEGSISTLTIQRTEQRDSAMYRCASSPKTGVSNQPQHFGDGTRLSIL.

The V call is TRBV27, the J call TRBJ2-1; D uncertain. V lost 5 bases and J lost 8, with 19 bases in between. From germline, CDR1 is MNHEY and CDR2 SMNVEV (reference sequence). The CDR3 loop spans 15 amino acids. In DNA, the CDR3 is TGTGCCAGCAGTGCCTCTTTGCTGGGGTACGATGAGCAGTTCTTC. Protein: CASSASLLGYDEQFF.

The chain has TRBV6-6 and TRBJ2-1, with a weak D call TRBD1 (6 bases). The CDR3 is 16 residues long. V was clipped by 0 bases and J by 1 base, with 10 bases between them. Germline loops: CDR1 MNHNY, CDR2 SVGAGI (reference sequence). The CDR3 is CASSYSLDRSYNEQFF. Written as DNA, the CDR3 is TGTGCCAGCAGTTACTCCCTGGACAGATCCTACAATGAGCAGTTCTTC.